These 15 T cell receptor beta chains were sequenced from one sample in a study of PD-1 blockade in mismatch repair-deficient tumors. The data were produced by immunoSEQ multiplex PCR, yet TCRdb's version contains in-frame clones alone and is incomplete. The sample shows about 130,000 clones, approximately 91% of them seen only once. Sequenced material: peripheral blood, taken approximately 69 weeks after starting pembrolizumab. The source is an adult with mismatch repair-deficient cancer.

The chain carries TRBV7-2 and TRBJ2-3, with 10 nucleotides matching TRBD1. This CDR3 spans 15 amino acids. CDR1 is SGHTA and CDR2 is FQGNSA in the germline V gene. With V trimmed by 0 bases and J by 3 bases, 0 bases remained unmatched. CDR3 coding DNA: TGTGCCAGCAGCTTAGCGGGACAGGGGACAGATACGCAGTATTTT. Translated, it gives CASSLAGQGTDTQYF.

The gene calls are TRBV6-5 and TRBJ2-7; D uncertain. This CDR3 is 13 amino acids long. The germline V gene has CDR1 MNHEY and CDR2 SVGAGI. Trimming pared 2 bases from V and 1 base from J, leaving 6 bases between. CDR3 DNA sequence: TGTGCCAGCAGTTACATTGGGTCCTACGAGCAGTACTTC. This codes for CASSYIGSYEQYF.

CDR3 region: CASSLRTAGANVLTF. In nucleotides, the CDR3 is TGTGCCAGCAGTTTAAGAACGGCTGGGGCCAACGTCCTGACTTTC. The chain recombines TRBV27 with TRBJ2-6; D is unresolved. This CDR3 comprises 15 residues. CDR1 is MNHEY, CDR2 SMNVEV, per germline (reference sequence). Deletions cut 2 bases from V and 2 bases from J, with 7 bases between.

This clone was detected only once. The chain carries TRBV28 and TRBJ2-1, with D maybe TRBD1 (5 bases). Germline CDR1 is MDHEN and CDR2 is SYDVKM. The CDR3 length is 16 residues. The ends were cut back, 6 bases at V and 4 bases at J, with 19 bases in the middle. Written as DNA, the CDR3 is TGTGCCAGCAGCCATAAAGGGGTGAAATCATACAATGAGCAGTTCTTC. It codes for CASSHKGVKSYNEQFF.

The chain joins TRBV4-1 to TRBJ2-2; 7 bases align to TRBD1. This CDR3 is 17 amino acids long. V shed 4 bases, J shed 2 bases, and the junction held 10 bases outside the gene matches. Germline V gene data show CDR1 as MGHRA and CDR2 as YSYEKL. This chain's CDR3 is CASSPGRQGRNTGELFF. The CDR3 bases are TGCGCCAGCAGCCCCGGGCGACAGGGCAGAAACACCGGGGAGCTGTTTTTT.

This chain joins TRBV4-2 and TRBJ1-4; 9 nucleotides align to TRBD1. This CDR3 has 15 amino acids. Germline CDR1 and CDR2: LGHNA and YNFKEQ. V was clipped by 1 base and J by 8 bases; unmatched bases: 5. The CDR3 DNA reads as TGTGCCAGCAGCCAAGGGGACAGGGTATCGGAAAAACTGTTTTTT. It codes for CASSQGDRVSEKLFF.

This clone has just a few counts. The rearrangement joins TRBV4-1 to TRBJ2-7; 8 nucleotides match TRBD1. Losses at the gene ends were 4 bases for V and 5 bases for J; bases not matched to a gene: 7. The CDR3 loop spans 14 amino acids. Germline V gene lookup returns CDR1 MGHRA and CDR2 YSYEKL. Here the CDR3 reads CASSPGQGGDEQYF. Here the CDR3 DNA reads TGCGCCAGCAGCCCCGGACAGGGAGGAGACGAGCAGTACTTC.

This rearrangement joins TRBV7-8 to TRBJ1-2; 10 nucleotides align to TRBD1. The CDR3 length is 14 residues. Losses at the gene ends were 5 bases for V and 4 bases for J; bases not matched to a gene: 4. Germline V gene sequence: CDR1 SGHVS, CDR2 FQNEAQ. The CDR3 DNA reads TGTGCCAGCAGCCCCGGGACAGGGGCCTATGGCTACACCTTC. Amino acids: CASSPGTGAYGYTF.

The chain links TRBV2 to TRBJ2-7, with 7 bases fitting TRBD2. The CDR3 has 17 residues. The germline gives CDR1 SNHLY, CDR2 FYNNEI. The junction had 14 bases not matched to a gene; V was cut back by 4 bases and J by 2 bases. The CDR3: CASSAGLADHWTYEQYF. The CDR3 nucleotides are TGTGCCAGCAGTGCGGGTCTAGCGGACCACTGGACCTACGAGCAGTACTTC. Complete variable domain (other parts from reference TRBV2 and TRBJ2-7): EPEVTQTPSHQVTQMGQEVILRCVPISNHLYFYWYRQILGQKVEFLVSFYNNEISEKSEIFDDQFSVERPDGSNFTLKIRSTKLEDSAMYFCASSAGLADHWTYEQYFGPGTRLTVT.

This clone came up a few times. The rearrangement uses TRBV6-1 and TRBJ1-5; D gene unclear. V was trimmed by 3 bases and J by 8 bases, leaving 2 bases between them. The CDR3 has 10 amino acids. Germline assignment: CDR1 MNHNS and CDR2 SASEGT. CDR3 in amino acids: CASSDKPQHF. The CDR3 nucleotides are TGTGCCAGCAGTGACAAGCCCCAGCATTTT.

The chain combines TRBV14 with TRBJ2-1; D call uncertain. CDR3 size: 13 residues. V shed 3 bases and J shed 3 bases, with 6 bases lying between them. Germline loops: CDR1 SGHDN, CDR2 FVKESK. Written as DNA, the CDR3 is TGTGCCAGCAGCCACCCTGTCTACAATGAGCAGTTCTTC. Residues: CASSHPVYNEQFF.

The CDR3 nucleotides read TGTGCCAGCAGTAGGGCCCCAAGAGAGACCCAGTACTTC. Its protein is CASSRAPRETQYF. The chain links TRBV6-1 to TRBJ2-5; D is undetermined. The V gene lost 5 bases and the J gene lost 4 bases, with 11 bases spanning the gap. The CDR3 loop spans 13 amino acids. Germline CDR1 reads MNHNS; CDR2 reads SASEGT.

This chain uses TRBV7-6 with TRBJ2-1; 9 positions agree with TRBD2. Trimming removed 2 bases from V and 5 bases from J; junction bases left unmatched: 1. This CDR3 contains 14 residues. Germline V gives CDR1 SGHVS, CDR2 FNYEAQ. CDR3 DNA sequence: TGTGCCAGCAGCTTAATAGCGGGAGACAATGAGCAGTTCTTC. This sequence encodes CASSLIAGDNEQFF. Full variable domain (rest looked up from reference TRBV7-6 and TRBJ2-1): GAGVSQSPRYKVTKRGQDVALRCDPISGHVSLYWYRQALGQGPEFLTYFNYEAQQDKSGLPNDRFSAERPEGSISTLTIQRTEQRDSAMYRCASSLIAGDNEQFFGPGTRLTVL.

This chain uses TRBV18 with TRBJ2-7, with 7 bases matching TRBD1. The V gene end was trimmed by 3 bases and the J gene end by 3 bases; junction bases not matched to a gene: 8. This CDR3 contains 15 residues. CDR1 KGHSH and CDR2 LQKENI come from the germline V gene. CDR3: CASSPLQGPGYEQYF. In DNA, the CDR3 is TGTGCCAGCTCACCTTTACAGGGGCCTGGCTACGAGCAGTACTTC.

The rearrangement joins TRBV29-1 to TRBJ2-5, with 9 bases that match TRBD1. J lost 5 bases, V lost 6 bases, and 13 bases had no gene match. The CDR3 is 15 residues long. The germline gives CDR1 SQVTM, CDR2 ANQGSEA. The CDR3 reads CSVDPTGGFQETQYF. CDR3 DNA: TGCAGCGTGGACCCGACAGGGGGGTTTCAGGAGACCCAGTACTTC. Using reference TRBV29-1 and TRBJ2-5 for the parts outside the CDR3, the full variable domain is SAVISQKPSRDICQRGTSLTIQCQVDSQVTMMFWYRQQPGQSLTLIATANQGSEATYESGFVIDKFPISRPNLTFSTLTVSNMSPEDSSIYLCSVDPTGGFQETQYFGPGTRLLVL.